Listed below are T cell receptor beta chains from one sample, sequenced in a study of T cells after yellow fever vaccination. TCRdb itself ran the 5' RACE reads through MiXCR, one entry per CDR3 protein. The repertoire holds tens of thousands of distinct CDR3 sequences, with roughly 8% as singletons. The sequences come from CD8+ T cells sorted from PBMCs, collected on the day of the yellow fever booster vaccination. All receptors come from a man aged 30 to 39 who received the YFV17D yellow fever vaccine. Each CDR3 is given with its conserved first and last residue. A D gene is named only where the DNA matches it firmly. Only some rows state a clone size, as once, few, many or a class for expanded clones.

abundance	d_gene	v_gene	j_gene	CDR3nt	CDR3aa
many	TRBD1	TRBV7-8	TRBJ2-2	TGTGCCAGCAGCTGGGGGACAGGGGTCACCGGGGAGCTGTTTTTT	CASSWGTGVTGELFF
few	NA	TRBV13	TRBJ2-3	TGTGCCAGCAGCTTCTCACAGCCCCACACAGATACGCAGTATTTT	CASSFSQPHTDTQYF
few	NA	TRBV7-6	TRBJ2-3	TGTGCCAGCAGCCAGGCAGGGCCCACAGATACGCAGTATTTT	CASSQAGPTDTQYF
many	NA	TRBV6-5	TRBJ2-7	TGTGCCAGCAGTCTCCGGGGCAACGAGCAGTACTTC	CASSLRGNEQYF
few	NA	TRBV9	TRBJ1-5	TGTGCCAGCAGCAAAGGGGTCAGCAATCAGCCCCAGCATTTT	CASSKGVSNQPQHF
few	NA	TRBV27	TRBJ2-7	TGTGCCAGCAGTTCGTTCGGTAGCGGCCTATCCTACGAGCAGTACTTC	CASSSFGSGLSYEQYF
NA	NA	TRBV5-6	TRBJ2-3	TGTGCCAGCAGGCTCAGGCTCCACTCCCGGCGGGATACGCAGTATTTT	CASRLRLHSRRDTQYF
once	NA	TRBV3-1	TRBJ2-1	TGTGCCAGCGGCCGGGCCAAGGGAAGCTCCTACAATGAGCAGTTCTTC	CASGRAKGSSYNEQFF
NA	TRBD1	TRBV7-8	TRBJ2-3	TGTGCCAGCAGCTTACTCATGACCGGGACAGGGACAACAGATACGCAGTATTTT	CASSLLMTGTGTTDTQYF
few	TRBD2	TRBV7-2	TRBJ2-3	TGTGCCAGCAGCGATGGACTAGCGGGAGGGGAAACAGATACGCAGTATTTT	CASSDGLAGGETDTQYF
many	NA	TRBV6-2/TRBV6-3	TRBJ1-2	TGTGCCAGCACCGACGGGATGTACTATGGCTACACCTTC	CASTDGMYYGYTF
NA	NA	TRBV7-8	TRBJ2-3	TGTGCCAGCAGCTTATATCTCAGCTACACAGATACGCAGTATTTT	CASSLYLSYTDTQYF
few	NA	TRBV5-6	TRBJ1-2	TGTGCCAGCAGCTTGGTTGTCAGGGGCGCTCTAGATGGCTACACCTTC	CASSLVVRGALDGYTF
NA	TRBD1	TRBV10-3	TRBJ2-7	TGTGCCACAGTGCCGGGACAGGGGGCCTACGAGCAGTACTTC	CATVPGQGAYEQYF
NA	NA	TRBV27	TRBJ2-1	TGTGCCAGCAGTTTAAAGGGGGGGCTGGCTGACAATGAGCAGTTCTTC	CASSLKGGLADNEQFF
NA	NA	TRBV5-5	TRBJ2-7	TGTGCCAGCAGCTTGGCCGGTGAGGACTACGAGCAGTACTTC	CASSLAGEDYEQYF
few	TRBD1	TRBV9	TRBJ2-5	TGTGCCAGCAGCGTGGCTAGGGACAGGGCTCAAGAGACCCAGTACTTC	CASSVARDRAQETQYF
many	NA	TRBV7-3	TRBJ2-4	TGTGCCAGCAGCTTAACCGGTGGGGGGGCCAAAAACATTCAGTACTTC	CASSLTGGGAKNIQYF
few	TRBD2	TRBV6-5	TRBJ2-7	TGTGCCAGCAGTTACGTACTAGCGGGAGGCCGGGGTTCCGAGCAGTACTTC	CASSYVLAGGRGSEQYF
few	NA	TRBV24-1	TRBJ2-7	TGTGCCACCAGTGATCCCGCTAGCCGGGGCGAGCAGTACTTC	CATSDPASRGEQYF
many	TRBD1	TRBV7-3	TRBJ2-5	TGTGCCAGCAGCGCCGGACAGGGTCGGGAGACCCAGTACTTC	CASSAGQGRETQYF
few	NA	TRBV4-2	TRBJ1-1	TGTGCCAGCAGCCAAGAAGTTCTCATGAACACTGAAGCTTTCTTT	CASSQEVLMNTEAFF
NA	TRBD1	TRBV4-2	TRBJ1-2	TGTGCCAGCAGCCAAGAACAGGGACAGGGGGATGGCTACACCTTC	CASSQEQGQGDGYTF
NA	NA	TRBV5-5	TRBJ2-7	TGTGCCAGCAGCCAAGGGGACTACGAGCAGTACTTC	CASSQGDYEQYF
NA	TRBD1	TRBV19	TRBJ1-6	TGTGCCAGTAGGAGTGGACAGGGAATGAATTCACCCCTCCACTTT	CASRSGQGMNSPLHF
few	NA	TRBV12-3/TRBV12-4	TRBJ2-4	TGTGCCAGCGCGGACTCCCCCGGGGCCTTAAACTTAGCCAAAAACATTCAGTACTTC	CASADSPGALNLAKNIQYF
NA	TRBD2	TRBV7-2	TRBJ2-3	TGTGCCAGCAAAAGTGGCGGGAGGGACACAGATACGCAGTATTTT	CASKSGGRDTDTQYF
NA	NA	TRBV23-1	TRBJ2-2	TGCGCCAGCAGTCAATCTCTCCACAACACCGGGGAGCTGTTTTTT	CASSQSLHNTGELFF
NA	TRBD2	TRBV12-3/TRBV12-4	TRBJ2-1	TGTGCCAGCAGTTTGGGGGACTATCTTTACAATGAGCAGTTCTTC	CASSLGDYLYNEQFF
NA	TRBD1	TRBV12-3/TRBV12-4	TRBJ2-3	TGTACCAGCAGTCCCTGGACAGGGGACACAGATACGCAGTATTTT	CTSSPWTGDTDTQYF
NA	TRBD1	TRBV4-1	TRBJ2-7	TGCGCCAGCAGCCAAAACCGGGACAGGGGCTACGAGCAGTACTTC	CASSQNRDRGYEQYF
many	NA	TRBV20-1	TRBJ1-1	TGCAGTGCTAGAGTAACCGGTGAGGGAGCTGAAGCTTTCTTT	CSARVTGEGAEAFF
many	NA	TRBV14	TRBJ2-1	TGTGCCAGCAGCCAAGGCACTAGTTATGTTGAGCAGTTCTTC	CASSQGTSYVEQFF
many	TRBD1	TRBV28	TRBJ2-5	TGTGCCAGCAGTTTACCTCTAAGGACAGGGGGCGCAGAGACCCAGTACTTC	CASSLPLRTGGAETQYF
many	TRBD2	TRBV7-2	TRBJ2-7	TGTGCCAGCAGCCCCGAGGGAGGGGTAACCTACGAGCAGTACTTC	CASSPEGGVTYEQYF
NA	NA	TRBV6-1	TRBJ1-1	TGTGCCAGCAGACACCAGGGTCCTGAAGCTTTCTTT	CASRHQGPEAFF
NA	NA	TRBV7-2	TRBJ1-2	TGTGCCAGCAGAGGTATTTTAGAACGGCAGGGGTTTTATGGCTACACCTTC	CASRGILERQGFYGYTF
NA	NA	TRBV6-1	TRBJ2-7	TGTGCCAGCAGTCCATTAGCTTACTCCTACGAGCAGTACTTC	CASSPLAYSYEQYF
many	TRBD2	TRBV6-5	TRBJ2-1	TGTGCCAGCAGTTACTCGACTAGCGGGACATACAATGAGCAGTTCTTC	CASSYSTSGTYNEQFF
few	NA	TRBV7-6	TRBJ2-3	TGTGCCAGCAGCTTTGATGGCGGGATGAGCACAGATACGCAGTATTTT	CASSFDGGMSTDTQYF
NA	NA	TRBV5-1	TRBJ2-3	TGCGCCAGCAGCTTGACGGAGGGCCGGGCAGATACGCAGTATTTT	CASSLTEGRADTQYF
few	TRBD2	TRBV6-2/TRBV6-3	TRBJ2-1	TGTGCCAGCAGTTACTCACGCCTAGCGGGCGGGGATGAGCAGTTCTTC	CASSYSRLAGGDEQFF
many	TRBD2	TRBV28	TRBJ2-1	TGTGCCAGCAGTTCGCCGGGACTAGCGAACTACAATGAGCAGTTCTTC	CASSSPGLANYNEQFF
few	NA	TRBV7-9	TRBJ2-1	TGTGCCAGCAGCCGACGCTACGAGGAGTACAATGAGCAGTTCTTC	CASSRRYEEYNEQFF
NA	NA	TRBV28	TRBJ1-6	TGTGCCAGCAGTTTATTAGCAGGGGTTAATGTTAATTCACCCCTCCACTTT	CASSLLAGVNVNSPLHF
NA	NA	TRBV5-1	TRBJ2-7	TGCGCCAGCAGCTTTGGCTTAACCTACGAGCAGTACTTC	CASSFGLTYEQYF
NA	NA	TRBV7-9	TRBJ2-4	TGTGCCAGCAGCCTGATTGGGTCAGGTGGCAACATTCAGTACTTC	CASSLIGSGGNIQYF
NA	NA	TRBV12-3/TRBV12-4	TRBJ2-4	TGTGCCAGCAGTACCCAAAACATTCAGTACTTC	CASSTQNIQYF
NA	NA	TRBV6-2/TRBV6-3	TRBJ2-2	TGTGCCAGCAGTCCGGGGTTCGGGGAGCTGTTTTTT	CASSPGFGELFF
NA	NA	TRBV4-1	TRBJ2-1	TGCGCCAGCAGCCCGGGGGAACTCTCCTACAATGAGCAGTTCTTC	CASSPGELSYNEQFF
NA	NA	TRBV5-5	TRBJ1-5	TGTGCCAGCAGCTTTACCCATGAAGGTGAGCCCCAGCATTTT	CASSFTHEGEPQHF
NA	NA	TRBV29-1	TRBJ2-2	TGCAGCGTTGCGGAAACCGGGGAGCTGTTTTTT	CSVAETGELFF
many	NA	TRBV12-3/TRBV12-4	TRBJ2-5	TGTGCCAGCAGTTTGAGGGGGGCAGAGACCCAGTACTTC	CASSLRGAETQYF
few	TRBD2	TRBV7-9	TRBJ2-3	TGTGCCAGCAGCTCCCTCGCCGGGACTAGCGGGCATACGCAGTATTTT	CASSSLAGTSGHTQYF